One and the same sample provided the 25 T cell receptor beta chains below, sequenced in a study of T cells after posttransplantation cyclophosphamide. Clones were read by immunoSEQ multiplex PCR, and TCRdb kept only the in-frame ones, dropping some. The sample includes 31,000 or so clones, just over 90% seen only once; the top ten take roughly 0.25%. Cells defined as naive were viable CD3+CD4+ or CD3+CD8+ and CCR7+CD45RA+CD45RO-CD95-CD27+CD28+. The specimen was naive CD4+ T cells sorted from PBMCs. The source of these receptors is a woman aged 55-75 years in good health, CMV-negative, and a related stem cell transplant donor.

The chain couples TRBV25-1 to TRBJ2-7; 7 nucleotides align to TRBD2. Germline V gene data show CDR1 as MGHDK and CDR2 as SYGVNS. The CDR3 length is 15 residues. With 1 base clipped from V and 7 bases from J, the junction kept 10 bases outside the gene matches. DNA of the CDR3: TGTGCCAGCAGTGAATCGAAACTAGCGATAGAGGAGCAGTACTTC. Translating it yields CASSESKLAIEEQYF.

The chain uses TRBV5-5 and TRBJ2-3, with D possibly matching TRBD1 (6 bases). Trimming pared 1 base from V and 0 bases from J, leaving 12 bases between. This CDR3 has 16 residues. CDR1 and CDR2 (germline): SGHKS, YYEKEE (reference sequence). CDR3 loop: CASSLKTGASTDTQYF. The CDR3 coding sequence is TGTGCCAGCAGCTTGAAGACAGGAGCTAGCACAGATACGCAGTATTTT.

CDR3 residues: CASSASQRPTYEQYF. For the CDR3, the DNA is TGTGCCAGCAGCGCCAGTCAGCGTCCGACCTACGAGCAGTACTTC. This rearrangement joins TRBV9 to TRBJ2-7, with D uncertain. This CDR3 has 15 residues. CDR1 is SGDLS, CDR2 YYNGEE, per germline. Trimming took off 3 bases at V and 2 bases at J, with 15 bases between the two ends.

The V call is TRBV5-1, the J call TRBJ2-1; 10 bases line up with TRBD2. V shed 0 bases, J shed 7 bases, and the junction held 4 bases outside the gene matches. Germline V gene data show CDR1 as SGHRS and CDR2 as YFSETQ. The CDR3 extends over 15 amino acids. CDR3: CASSLVAGGGNEQFF. CDR3 nucleotides: TGCGCCAGCAGCTTGGTAGCGGGAGGTGGGAATGAGCAGTTCTTC.

The genes are TRBV7-3 and TRBJ2-2; 8 bases map to TRBD2. This CDR3 has 15 amino acids. V lost 1 base and J lost 6; bases outside the gene matches: 4. Germline V CDR1 and CDR2: SGHTA, FQGTGA. The CDR3 region has the DNA TGTGCCAGCAGCTTAAGTCCGGGGGGGTCCGGGGAGCTGTTTTTT. This gives the protein CASSLSPGGSGELFF.

V usage is TRBV9 and J usage is TRBJ2-5, with D tentatively TRBD2 (5 bases). The ends were cut back, 4 bases at V and 0 bases at J, with 13 bases in the middle. Germline CDR1 and CDR2: SGDLS and YYNGEE. The CDR3 is made up of 15 amino acids. CDR3 DNA sequence: TGTGCCAGCAGCTCGACCCCGGGAAACCAAGAGACCCAGTACTTC. Translation gives CASSSTPGNQETQYF.

The chain combines TRBV5-1 with TRBJ2-7; TRBD2 matches 11 bases. Germline loops: CDR1 SGHRS, CDR2 YFSETQ. The CDR3 extends over 15 amino acids. J lost 5 bases, V lost 2 bases, and 6 bases had no gene match. The CDR3 sequence is CASSFSGGEYNEQYF. The CDR3 bases are TGCGCCAGCAGCTTTAGCGGGGGGGAATACAACGAGCAGTACTTC.

This clone was observed a single time. The V call is TRBV2, the J call TRBJ2-3; 8 bases agree with TRBD1. V was pared by 6 bases and J by 1 base, with 6 bases of the junction left unmatched. This CDR3 is 15 amino acids long. Germline lookup yields CDR1 SNHLY and CDR2 FYNNEI. CDR3 coding DNA: TGTGCCAGCAGAAAACCGGGACAGGGCACAGATACGCAGTATTTT. It encodes CASRKPGQGTDTQYF.

This clone was recorded only once. This chain links TRBV19 with TRBJ1-5, with D uncertain. The CDR3 is made up of 14 amino acids. Trimming took off 6 bases at V and 0 bases at J, with 9 bases between the two ends. The V gene's germline CDR1 is LNHDA and CDR2 SQIVND (reference sequence). This chain's CDR3 is CASSFLDSNQPQHF. Here the CDR3 DNA reads TGTGCCAGTAGCTTCTTAGATAGCAATCAGCCCCAGCATTTT.

This chain connects TRBV6-5 to TRBJ2-7, with 8 nucleotides matching TRBD2. The trim removed 2 bases at V and 5 bases at J, leaving 11 bases unmatched. CDR3 size: 16 residues. Germline assignment: CDR1 MNHEY and CDR2 SVGAGI. CDR3 nucleotide sequence: TGTGCCAGCAGTTACCAATTTAGCGGGACGGGCCACGAGCAGTACTTC. It yields the protein CASSYQFSGTGHEQYF.

J is TRBJ1-2 and V is TRBV28; D remains ambiguous. Germline lookup yields CDR1 MDHEN and CDR2 SYDVKM. The CDR3 sequence is 13 residues long. The V end lost 6 bases, the J end lost 1 base, and 9 bases lay between the germline ends. CDR3 protein: CASRKRINYGYTF. DNA for the CDR3: TGTGCCAGCAGGAAGCGGATTAACTATGGCTACACCTTC.

The V and J genes are TRBV5-1 and TRBJ1-5; 8 nucleotides match TRBD1. This CDR3 contains 14 residues. The junction had 5 bases not matched to a gene; V was cut back by 2 bases and J by 7 bases. CDR1 is SGHRS and CDR2 is YFSETQ in the germline V gene. In DNA form, the CDR3 reads TGCGCCAGCAGCTTAGAACAGGGGGTACAGCCCCAGCATTTT. Encoded protein: CASSLEQGVQPQHF.

The CDR3 DNA is TGTGCCAGCAGAACAGGGGGAGTCTCTGGAAACACCATATATTTT. This gives the protein CASRTGGVSGNTIYF. The chain recombines TRBV28 with TRBJ1-3; 8 bases are a match to TRBD1. Germline CDR1 reads MDHEN; CDR2 reads SYDVKM. The CDR3 is 15 residues long. Losses at the gene ends were 6 bases for V and 0 bases for J; bases not matched to a gene: 4.

The rearrangement links TRBV19 to TRBJ1-6; 10 bases are a match to TRBD1. V gave up 3 bases and J gave up 10 bases; unmatched junction bases: 3. Germline V gene lookup returns CDR1 LNHDA and CDR2 SQIVND (reference sequence). The CDR3 loop spans 14 amino acids. The CDR3 coding sequence is TGTGCCAGTAGTATGGGACAGGGGTTCTCACCCCTCCACTTT. It codes for CASSMGQGFSPLHF.

Only one count was recorded for this clone. The CDR3 here is CASSQLGGASSGYTF. The CDR3 nucleotides are TGTGCCAGCAGCCAATTAGGGGGCGCATCGTCCGGCTACACCTTC. The chain has TRBV14 and TRBJ1-2; 7 bases agree with TRBD1. The CDR3 runs to 15 residues. Trimming took 2 bases from V and 8 from J; bases not matched to a gene: 11. Germline CDR1 SGHDN, CDR2 FVKESK.

This rearrangement joins TRBV7-7 to TRBJ2-1, with 11 bases identical to TRBD2. With V trimmed by 1 base and J by 7 bases, 12 bases remained unmatched. In germline, CDR1 is SSHAT, CDR2 FNYEAQ (reference sequence). The CDR3 is 18 residues long. The CDR3 protein is CASSLVAAVAGGWNEQFF. CDR3 nucleotides: TGTGCCAGCAGCTTAGTGGCCGCCGTAGCGGGAGGGTGGAATGAGCAGTTCTTC.

This sequence joins TRBV9 and TRBJ2-2; perhaps TRBD1 as D (5 bases). Per the germline V gene, CDR1 is SGDLS and CDR2 is YYNGEE. V gave up 3 bases and J gave up 6 bases, with 15 bases separating them. This CDR3 region has 15 residues. The CDR3 DNA sequence: TGTGCCAGCAGCGAGTCCCTTACAGGTCCCGGGGAGCTGTTTTTT. It encodes CASSESLTGPGELFF. Together with reference TRBV9 and TRBJ2-2, the CDR3 gives the full variable domain: DSGVTQTPKHLITATGQRVTLRCSPRSGDLSVYWYQQSLDQGLQFLIQYYNGEERAKGNILERFSAQQFPDLHSELNLSSLELGDSALYFCASSESLTGPGELFFGEGSRLTVL.

The rearrangement uses TRBV5-5 and TRBJ2-1; possible D gene TRBD1, 5 bases. Germline lookup yields CDR1 SGHKS and CDR2 YYEKEE (reference sequence). Trimming cost V 2 bases and J 7 bases, with 16 bases left between them. This CDR3 comprises 15 residues. CDR3 DNA: TGTGCCAGCAGCTTAACAGGACAAGCCCTTAATGAGCAGTTCTTC. Protein product: CASSLTGQALNEQFF.

The chain combines TRBV10-3 with TRBJ2-1; maybe TRBD1 (6 bases). Germline CDR1 and CDR2: ENHRY and SYGVKD. The CDR3 spans 14 residues. V lost 3 bases, J lost 0 bases, and 6 bases lay in between. For the CDR3, the DNA is TGTGCCATCAGTGACAGGGGCTCCTACAATGAGCAGTTCTTC. Its protein is CAISDRGSYNEQFF.

The chain employs TRBV7-3 and TRBJ2-3; D may be TRBD1 (6 bases). This CDR3 spans 14 amino acids. Germline V gene data show CDR1 as SGHTA and CDR2 as FQGTGA. Trimming left V 8 bases short and J 3 bases short, with 15 bases between. CDR3 bases: TGTGCCAGCGGCCAACAGGGCTTGACAGATACGCAGTATTTT. It translates to CASGQQGLTDTQYF.

The chain recombines TRBV6-6 with TRBJ2-5; possibly TRBD2 for D (6 bases). This CDR3 region has 14 residues. Germline assignment: CDR1 MNHNY and CDR2 SVGAGI (reference sequence). Trimming removed 5 bases at V and 2 bases at J, with 12 bases between. In DNA form, the CDR3 reads TGTGCCAGCAGTGTCTACGGGGGACAAGAGACCCAGTACTTC. The encoded protein is CASSVYGGQETQYF.

The gene calls are TRBV7-2 and TRBJ2-3, with 9 bases fitting TRBD2. CDR3 length equals 15 residues. V shed 1 base and J 6 bases; nucleotides not matched to a gene: 5. Germline-derived CDR1 and CDR2 are SGHTA and FQGNSA. The CDR3 nucleotides are TGTGCCAGCAGCTTAGACGGGACTAGCTTCGATACGCAGTATTTT. Translated, it gives CASSLDGTSFDTQYF.

J is TRBJ1-1 and V is TRBV7-9; D possibly corresponds to TRBD1 (6 bases). Germline values: CDR1 SEHNR, CDR2 FQNEAQ (reference sequence). This CDR3 region has 12 residues. Trimming left V 1 base short and J 10 bases short, with 10 bases between. The CDR3 DNA reads TGTGCCAGCAGCTTAGACAGGGCCCCAGCTTTCTTT. Encoded protein: CASSLDRAPAFF.

In its sample, this clone was seen once. The V gene is TRBV6-6, the J gene TRBJ1-5, with TRBD1 as a possible D gene (5 bases). Germline values: CDR1 MNHNY, CDR2 SVGAGI (reference sequence). With 7 bases removed from V and 10 bases from J, the gap between germline ends came to 14 bases. The CDR3 loop spans 12 amino acids. The CDR3 here is CASTPGGDPQHF. CDR3 in DNA: TGTGCCAGCACCCCCGGAGGGGATCCCCAGCATTTT.

The chain uses TRBV7-9 and TRBJ2-3; TRBD1 agrees at 12 bases. J was trimmed by 5 bases and V by 5 bases; bases with no gene match: 11. Germline V gives CDR1 SEHNR, CDR2 FQNEAQ (reference sequence). The CDR3 spans 17 residues. The DNA for the CDR3 is TGTGCCAGCAGCAGGGGACGGGGACAGGGGGCGATAGATACGCAGTATTTT. Encoded protein: CASSRGRGQGAIDTQYF.